This TCR beta chain is from a study of blood T cell repertoires in COVID-19. Study at large: Acute and convalescent COVID-19 samples came from the United States, Italy and Spain. Sources were T cells, B-cell-depleted T cells, or PBMCs; the material itself was cDNA or gDNA.

Sequencing was performed with immunoSEQ multiplex PCR; in TCRdb, only in-frame clones are kept and a portion is missing. The table shows around 110,000 clones, with approximately 84% occurring only once. The CDR3 extends over 12 amino acids. Germline V lookup: CDR1 SGDLS, CDR2 YYNGEE. The germline V and J ends were trimmed by 7 bases and 3 bases, with 10 bases remaining between them. This clone was seen a handful of times. This TCR was recovered from a man between 65 and 85 years old with active or convalescent COVID-19. The V call is TRBV9, the J call TRBJ1-1, with a possible D match to TRBD1 (6 bases). Sequenced material: peripheral blood. The CDR3 region is CASGKGDTEAFF. DNA of the CDR3: TGTGCCAGCGGGAAGGGGGACACTGAAGCTTTCTTT.